The T cell receptor beta chain described here comes from a study of identical twins listed by TCRdb under 2016. The study in broad terms: To test whether fetal clonotypes persist, this study deep-sequenced TCR alpha and beta repertoires from monozygotic twins, from unrelated adults of various ages, and from cord blood. Replicate twin experiments were performed at different times using different library preparation protocols to rule out contamination.

The library was prepared using 5' RACE. TCRdb records Illumina HiSeq 2000 as the sequencer. Template switching introduced a universal primer binding site; the final cDNA contained a unique molecular identifier, enabling accurate counting of TCR cDNA molecules. Specific primers in the conserved constant-segment region were used to synthesize first-strand cDNA for TCR alpha and beta chains. To control for contamination, each cDNA library was double barcoded with a SMART-Mk sample barcode plus Illumina barcodes. Two successive PCR steps introduced TruSeq adapter sequences along with Illumina sample barcodes. TCR alpha and beta cDNA libraries were sequenced on the Illumina HiSeq platform with custom primers. The study's processing was this. MiGEC processed the raw reads to extract unique molecular identifiers, while MiXCR was used to determine the CDR3 positions. Recombination models were inferred per individual with the repgenHMM and IGoR tools using an EM algorithm. The analysis of shared clonotypes was done with the tcR package in R, with sharing normalized by the product of cloneset sizes. Out-of-frame nonproductive sequences were analyzed to study raw recombination free of thymic and clonal selection effects. TCRdb reprocessing: public reads trimmed at Q25 with fastp, clones called with MiXCR, in-frame beta chains kept. Every entry covers one CDR3 protein and lists the most common genes and DNA from its rows. None of the V and J calls come from the authors' own analysis; TCRdb made them. Within this sample are 450,000 to 650,000 distinct CDR3 sequences, with 9.6% of them counted one time only. Approximately 3% of the sample is taken by the ten largest.

Study-wide findings and limitations: Recombination models systematically underestimated out-of-frame TCR alpha sharing in monozygotic twins but agreed with sharing between unrelated individuals. The excess sharing between twins in beta out-of-frame sequences was weaker because fewer shared sequences reduced the signal-to-noise ratio. Invariant T cells such as MAIT and iNKT could partly confound zero-insertion analyses, though diverse VJ usage argued against this for most clonotypes. Fewer insertions were carried by abundant cord blood beta clonotypes, a similar but weaker trend appeared in young adult naive repertoires, and no such trend appeared in memory repertoires. Conclusions relied on cross-sectional statistical analysis, since the same donors could not be followed over many years. Compared with coincidental sharing between unrelated individuals, out-of-frame TCR alpha sequences shared between twins had an excess of sequences with low generation probability.

All donors were healthy Caucasians. Three pairs of female monozygotic twins, all aged about 18 to 30 years, were included in the twin cohort. Peripheral blood mononuclear cells were the source from which RNA for the TCR libraries was isolated. The CDR1 and CDR2 encoded by the germline V gene (reference sequence) are DFQATT and SNEGSKA. A distance of 14 bases separates the germline ends of V and J, which lose 0 bases and 0 bases respectively. The CDR3, cysteine through phenylalanine, is 16 amino acids long. Here the CDR3 DNA is all that survives: 48 bases in frame from base 1. This clonotype was observed a few times. The target of this receptor is not known. Qualities for individual bases were not recorded, and no much larger clone is one base off. This same sample was also part of a study on yellow fever vaccine responses in identical twins. Drawing on the second study: According to the authors, the vaccine-induced T cell response in identical twins seemed to be partly convergent and partly specific to each individual. In the study, vaccine-responding T cell clones were precisely tracked in identical twins.

This TCR came from a woman aged 18-35 years in good health. Source material: PBMCs. The chain couples TRBV20-1 to TRBJ1-1; the D gene lacks a confident call. The CDR3 region has the sequence CSARDFRGSMNTEAFF. The DNA sequence follows: TGCAGTGCTAGAGATTTCCGGGGATCCATGAACACTGAAGCTTTCTTT.